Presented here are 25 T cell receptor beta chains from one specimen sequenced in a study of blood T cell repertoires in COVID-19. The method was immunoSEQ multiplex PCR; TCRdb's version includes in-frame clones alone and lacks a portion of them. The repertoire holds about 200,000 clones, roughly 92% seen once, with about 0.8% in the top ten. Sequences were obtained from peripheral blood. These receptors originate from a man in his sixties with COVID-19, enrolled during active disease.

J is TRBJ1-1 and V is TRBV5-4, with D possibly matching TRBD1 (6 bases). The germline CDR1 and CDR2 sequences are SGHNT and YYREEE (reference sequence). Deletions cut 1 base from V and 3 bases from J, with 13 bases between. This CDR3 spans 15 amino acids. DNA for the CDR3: TGTGCCAGCAGCTTGCCAGGGGCTGGGGACACTGAAGCTTTCTTT. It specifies CASSLPGAGDTEAFF.

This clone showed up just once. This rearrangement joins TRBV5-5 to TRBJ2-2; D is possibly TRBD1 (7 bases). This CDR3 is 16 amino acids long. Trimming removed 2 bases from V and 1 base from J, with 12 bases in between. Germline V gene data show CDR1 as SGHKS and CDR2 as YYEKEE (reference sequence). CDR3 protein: CASSLWQGGNTGELFF. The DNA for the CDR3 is TGTGCCAGCAGCTTATGGCAGGGGGGGAACACCGGGGAGCTGTTTTTT.

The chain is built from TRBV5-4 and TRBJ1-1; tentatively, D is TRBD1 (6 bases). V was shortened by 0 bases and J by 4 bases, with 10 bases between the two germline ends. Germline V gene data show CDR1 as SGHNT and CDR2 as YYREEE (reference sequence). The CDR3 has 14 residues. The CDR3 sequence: CASSLGGQGTEAFF. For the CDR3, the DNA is TGTGCCAGCAGCTTGGGGGGGCAGGGCACTGAAGCTTTCTTT.

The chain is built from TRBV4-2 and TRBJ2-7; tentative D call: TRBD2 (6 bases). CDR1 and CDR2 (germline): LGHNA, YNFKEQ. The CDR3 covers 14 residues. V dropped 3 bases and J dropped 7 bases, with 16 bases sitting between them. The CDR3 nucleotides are TGTGCCAGCAGCCAGACGGGAGTGGAGACAGAGCAGTACTTC. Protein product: CASSQTGVETEQYF.

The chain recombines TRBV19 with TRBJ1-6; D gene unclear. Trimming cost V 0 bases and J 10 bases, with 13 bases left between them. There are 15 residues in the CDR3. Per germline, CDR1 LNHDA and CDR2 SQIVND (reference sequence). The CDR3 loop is CASSIDPGKGSPLHF. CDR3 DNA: TGTGCCAGTAGTATAGATCCGGGGAAGGGATCACCCCTCCACTTT.

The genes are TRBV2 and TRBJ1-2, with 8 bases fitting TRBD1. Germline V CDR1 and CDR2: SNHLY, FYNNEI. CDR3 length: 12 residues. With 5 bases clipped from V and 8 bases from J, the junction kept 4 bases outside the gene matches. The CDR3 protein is CASSPGGGGYTF. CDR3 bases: TGTGCCAGCAGTCCAGGGGGCGGGGGCTACACCTTC.

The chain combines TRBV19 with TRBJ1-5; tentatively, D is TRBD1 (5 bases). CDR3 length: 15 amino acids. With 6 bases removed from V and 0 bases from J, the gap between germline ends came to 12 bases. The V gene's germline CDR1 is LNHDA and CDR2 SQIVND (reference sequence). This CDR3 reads CASRTLDSSNQPQHF. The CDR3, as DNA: TGTGCCAGTAGAACCCTAGACAGTAGCAATCAGCCCCAGCATTTT.

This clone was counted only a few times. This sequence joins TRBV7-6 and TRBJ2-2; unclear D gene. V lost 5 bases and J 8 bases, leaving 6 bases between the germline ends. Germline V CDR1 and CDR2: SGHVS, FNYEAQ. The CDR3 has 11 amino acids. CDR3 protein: CASSPRGELFF. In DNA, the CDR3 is TGTGCCAGCAGCCCTAGAGGGGAGCTGTTTTTT.

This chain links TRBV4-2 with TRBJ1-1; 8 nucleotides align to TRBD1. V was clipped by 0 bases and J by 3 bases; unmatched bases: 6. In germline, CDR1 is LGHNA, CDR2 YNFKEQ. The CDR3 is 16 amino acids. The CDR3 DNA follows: TGTGCCAGCAGCCAAGAGGTAGGACAGGGAGACACTGAAGCTTTCTTT. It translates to CASSQEVGQGDTEAFF.

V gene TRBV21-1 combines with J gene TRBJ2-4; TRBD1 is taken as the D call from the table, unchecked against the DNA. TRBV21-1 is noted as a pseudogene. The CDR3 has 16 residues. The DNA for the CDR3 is TGTGCCAGCAGCAAAGCTACGAGGGACAGAGAAAACATTCAGTACTTC. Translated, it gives CASSKATRDRENIQYF.

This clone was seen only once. In DNA form, the CDR3 reads TGTGCCAGCAGTTTAGGAGTAGCGGGAGTAAATGTGCAGTACTTC. Residues: CASSLGVAGVNVQYF. The rearrangement uses TRBV27 and TRBJ2-7; 9 bases align to TRBD2. CDR3 length equals 15 residues. With V trimmed by 2 bases and J by 9 bases, 11 bases remained unmatched. Germline V CDR1 and CDR2: MNHEY, SMNVEV (reference sequence).

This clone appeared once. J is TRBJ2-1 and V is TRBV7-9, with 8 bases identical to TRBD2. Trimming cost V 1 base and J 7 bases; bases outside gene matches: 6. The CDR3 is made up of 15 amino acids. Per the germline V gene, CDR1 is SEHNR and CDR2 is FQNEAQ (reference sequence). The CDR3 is CASSLEASGRNEQFF. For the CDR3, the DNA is TGTGCCAGCAGCTTAGAGGCTAGCGGGCGAAATGAGCAGTTCTTC.

CDR3: CARSPTTPDRVSEQYF. Written as DNA, the CDR3 is TGTGCCCGAAGCCCCACCACCCCGGACAGGGTATCCGAGCAGTACTTC. The chain employs TRBV6-4 and TRBJ2-7, with TRBD1 matching 8 bases. Trimming cost V 11 bases and J 6 bases; bases outside gene matches: 21. The CDR3 spans 16 residues. In germline, CDR1 is MRHNA, CDR2 SNTAGT.

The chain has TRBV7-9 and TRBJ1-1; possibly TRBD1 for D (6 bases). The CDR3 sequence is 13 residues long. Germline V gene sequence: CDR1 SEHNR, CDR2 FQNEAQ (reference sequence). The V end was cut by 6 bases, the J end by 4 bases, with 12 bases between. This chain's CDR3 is CASREQGVTEAFF. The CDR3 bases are TGTGCCAGCAGGGAACAGGGAGTCACTGAAGCTTTCTTT.

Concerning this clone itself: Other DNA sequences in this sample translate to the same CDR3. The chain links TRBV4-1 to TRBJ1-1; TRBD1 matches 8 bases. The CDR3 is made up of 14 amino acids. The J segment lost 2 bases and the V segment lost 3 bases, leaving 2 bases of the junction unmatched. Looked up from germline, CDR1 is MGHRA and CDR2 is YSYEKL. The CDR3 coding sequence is TGCGCCAGCAGCCACGGACAGGGCAACACTGAAGCTTTCTTT. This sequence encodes CASSHGQGNTEAFF.

The CDR3 here is CASSLTGYSYEQYF. The CDR3 DNA is TGTGCCAGCAGCCTGACAGGGTATTCCTACGAGCAGTACTTC. This sequence joins TRBV5-8 and TRBJ2-7; the match to TRBD1 covers 7 bases. Germline V gene data show CDR1 as SGHTS and CDR2 as YDEGEE. This CDR3 is built from 14 residues. J was trimmed by 1 base and V by 4 bases; bases with no gene match: 5.

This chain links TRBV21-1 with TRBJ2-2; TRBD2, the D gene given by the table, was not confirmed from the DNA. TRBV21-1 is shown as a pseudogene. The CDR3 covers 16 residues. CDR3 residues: CASSIGTSGEEGELFF. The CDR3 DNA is TGTGCCAGCAGCATAGGGACTAGCGGGGAGGAGGGGGAGCTGTTTTTT.

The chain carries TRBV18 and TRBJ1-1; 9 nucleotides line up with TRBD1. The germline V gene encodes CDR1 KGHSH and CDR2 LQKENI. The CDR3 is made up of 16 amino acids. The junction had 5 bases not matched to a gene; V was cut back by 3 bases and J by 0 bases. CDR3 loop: CASSPQGQGLNTEAFF. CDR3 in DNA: TGTGCCAGCTCACCGCAGGGACAGGGTTTGAACACTGAAGCTTTCTTT.

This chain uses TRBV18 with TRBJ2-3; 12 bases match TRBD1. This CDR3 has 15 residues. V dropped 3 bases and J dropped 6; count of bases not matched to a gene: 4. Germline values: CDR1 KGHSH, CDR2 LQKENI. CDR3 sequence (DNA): TGTGCCAGCTCACCGCGGGACAGGGGGCCCGATACGCAGTATTTT. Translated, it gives CASSPRDRGPDTQYF.

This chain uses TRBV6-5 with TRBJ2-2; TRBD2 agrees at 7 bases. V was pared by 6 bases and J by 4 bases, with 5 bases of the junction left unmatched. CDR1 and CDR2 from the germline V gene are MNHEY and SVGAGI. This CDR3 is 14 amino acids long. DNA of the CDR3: TGTGCCAGCAGCGGGGGGAGGGGCACCGGGGAGCTGTTTTTT. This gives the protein CASSGGRGTGELFF.

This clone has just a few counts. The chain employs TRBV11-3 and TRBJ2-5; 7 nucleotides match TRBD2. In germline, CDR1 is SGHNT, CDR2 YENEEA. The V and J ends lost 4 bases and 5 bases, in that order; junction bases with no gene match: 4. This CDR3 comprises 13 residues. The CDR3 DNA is TGTGCCAGCAGCTCGGGAGGTATGGAGACCCAGTACTTC. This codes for CASSSGGMETQYF.

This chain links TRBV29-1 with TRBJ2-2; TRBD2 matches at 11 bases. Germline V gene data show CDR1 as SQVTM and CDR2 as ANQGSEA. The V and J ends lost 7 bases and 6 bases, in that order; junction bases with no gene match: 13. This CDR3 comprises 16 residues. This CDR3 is CSGRLAGGWGAGELFF. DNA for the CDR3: TGCAGCGGTCGGTTAGCGGGAGGGTGGGGCGCCGGGGAGCTGTTTTTT.

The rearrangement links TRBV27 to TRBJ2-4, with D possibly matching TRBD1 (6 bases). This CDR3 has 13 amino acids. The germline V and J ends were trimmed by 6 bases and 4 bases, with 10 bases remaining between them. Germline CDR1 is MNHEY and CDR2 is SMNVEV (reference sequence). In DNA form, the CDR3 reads TGTGCCAGCAGCCCGACAGGAAAAAACATTCAGTACTTC. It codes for CASSPTGKNIQYF.

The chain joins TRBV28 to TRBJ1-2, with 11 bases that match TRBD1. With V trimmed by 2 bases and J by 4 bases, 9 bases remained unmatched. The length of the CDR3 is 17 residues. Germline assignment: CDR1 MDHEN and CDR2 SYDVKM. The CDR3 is CASSLAPGTGGGYGYTF. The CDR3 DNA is TGTGCCAGCAGTTTAGCACCCGGGACAGGGGGGGGCTATGGCTACACCTTC.

The CDR3 loop is CASTIDRSPGNTIYF. CDR3 coding DNA: TGTGCCAGTACCATCGACAGGTCACCTGGAAACACCATATATTTT. V usage is TRBV19 and J usage is TRBJ1-3; tentatively, D is TRBD1 (6 bases). The CDR3 runs to 15 residues. CDR1 LNHDA and CDR2 SQIVND come from the germline V gene (reference sequence). Deletions cut 7 bases from V and 2 bases from J, with 15 bases between. Using reference TRBV19 and TRBJ1-3 for the parts outside the CDR3, the full variable domain is DGGITQSPKYLFRKEGQNVTLSCEQNLNHDAMYWYRQDPGQGLRLIYYSQIVNDFQKGDIAEGYSVSREKKESFPLTVTSAQKNPTAFYLCASTIDRSPGNTIYFGEGSWLTVV.